Sequencing of this T cell receptor (beta chain) was carried out in a study of blood T cell repertoires in COVID-19. The overall study: Sites in the United States, Italy and Spain provided acute and convalescent COVID-19 samples. PBMCs, B-cell-depleted T cells, or T cells provided the cDNA or gDNA that made up the material.

The authors' processing: It was from reference gene primer amplification that nucleated cell counts were estimated. The protocol was immunoSEQ multiplex PCR, while the TCRdb copy is restricted to in-frame clones and leaves out a portion. The D gene and trimming were derived from the DNA, and the V and J assignments and clone size from that table. The sample lists some 250,000 clones; around 84% were seen once. Sequenced material: peripheral blood. The receptor's source is a man aged 60 to 69 with acute or convalescent COVID-19.

The CDR3 coding sequence is TGTGCCAGCAGCCAAGCTTCACAGGGTGACGAGCAGTACTTC. Translation gives CASSQASQGDEQYF. V and J are TRBV4-2 and TRBJ2-7; possible D gene TRBD1, 6 bases. Trimming removed 1 base from V and 5 bases from J, with 12 bases in between. The germline gives CDR1 LGHNA, CDR2 YNFKEQ. The CDR3 consists of 14 residues.